Listed below are T cell receptor beta chains from one sample, sequenced in a study of monozygotic twins with cystic fibrosis. TCRdb keeps only in-frame clones here, not all; method: immunoSEQ multiplex PCR. The data contain approximately 17,000 clones, approximately 96% of them seen just once; the ten biggest clones take up about 0.6%. Sequences were obtained from blood. Receptors were obtained from a girl aged 2 to 10 with cystic fibrosis. Each CDR3 is given with its conserved first and last residue. A D gene is named only where the DNA matches it firmly. Not all rows give a size; the values are once, few, many and, for expanded clones, a class.

>-|-|TRBV6-5|TRBJ1-1
CASSLTGPNTEAFF
TGTGCCAGCAGTTTGACAGGCCCGAACACTGAAGCTTTCTTT
>-|-|TRBV7-9|TRBJ1-1
CASSFEEVRTENF
TGTGCCAGCAGCTTCGAAGAAGTAAGGACAGAGAATTTT
>TRBD1|-|TRBV9|TRBJ2-7
CASSGPGTGGYEQYF
TGTGCCAGCAGCGGCCCCGGGACAGGGGGCTACGAGCAGTACTTC
>-|-|TRBV6-5|TRBJ2-3
CASQGQADTQYF
TGTGCCAGCCAAGGGCAGGCAGATACGCAGTATTTT
>-|-|TRBV5-1|TRBJ2-2
CASSPPVGGPGTGELFF
TGCGCCAGCAGCCCACCGGTGGGAGGACCGGGCACCGGGGAGCTGTTTTTT
>-|-|TRBV6-1|TRBJ1-1
CASKEGHLNTEAFF
TGTGCCAGCAAGGAGGGCCACCTAAACACTGAAGCTTTCTTT
>-|once|TRBV10-1|TRBJ2-1
CASSEGGNEQFF
TGCGCCAGCAGTGAGGGTGGGAACGAGCAGTTCTTC
>TRBD1|-|TRBV5-8|TRBJ2-1
CASSPRTGDFDNEQFF
TGTGCCAGCAGCCCTCGGACAGGGGATTTTGACAATGAGCAGTTCTTC
>TRBD1|once|TRBV9|TRBJ2-7
CASSVGTGGAYEQYF
TGTGCCAGCAGCGTGGGGACAGGGGGGGCCTACGAGCAGTACTTC
>TRBD1|-|TRBV7-6|TRBJ2-5
CASSLGSRGSETQYF
TGTGCCAGCAGCTTAGGTAGCAGGGGGTCGGAGACCCAGTACTTC
>-|once|TRBV12-2|TRBJ2-2
CASRPWGGGTGELFF
-
>-|-|TRBV19|TRBJ2-2
CASSTSVGDTGELFF
TGTGCCAGTAGTACCTCGGTGGGGGACACCGGGGAGCTGTTTTTT
>TRBD2|-|TRBV30|TRBJ2-5
CAWSVRTSGMGTQYF
TGTGCCTGGAGTGTACGGACTAGCGGGATGGGGACCCAGTACTTC
>-|-|TRBV14|TRBJ2-7
CASSHGLGYEQYF
TGTGCCAGCAGCCATGGACTTGGCTACGAGCAGTACTTC
>TRBD1|-|TRBV15|TRBJ1-5
CATSRPPVGGQSQPQHF
TGTGCCACCAGCAGACCACCCGTAGGGGGCCAGAGTCAGCCCCAGCATTTT
>-|once|TRBV15|TRBJ1-5
CATSKDIYSNQPQHF
TGTGCCACCAGCAAGGACATCTATAGCAATCAGCCCCAGCATTTT
>-|-|TRBV10-1|TRBJ2-1
CASSQHRGVEQFF
TGCGCCAGCTCACAACATCGGGGAGTTGAGCAGTTCTTC
>TRBD1|-|TRBV30|TRBJ1-1
CAWSKGQGRDEAFF
TGTGCCTGGAGTAAGGGACAGGGCCGGGATGAAGCTTTCTTT
>-|-|TRBV5-1|TRBJ2-1
CASSFELGGSYNEQFF
TGCGCCAGCAGCTTTGAGCTTGGGGGCTCCTACAATGAGCAGTTCTTC
>-|-|TRBV2|TRBJ1-5
CASSNGQPQHF
TGTGCCAGCAGTAATGGGCAGCCCCAGCATTTT
>-|-|TRBV11-3|TRBJ2-7
CASSPRQSGYEQYF
TGTGCCAGCAGCCCGAGACAGTCCGGCTACGAGCAGTACTTC
>-|-|TRBV2|TRBJ2-2
CASSVQYLAGELFF
TGTGCCAGCAGTGTACAGTATCTCGCCGGGGAGCTGTTTTTT
>-|-|TRBV10-1|TRBJ2-2
CASSQTNTGELFF
TGCGCCAGCAGTCAAACGAACACCGGGGAGCTGTTTTTT
>-|-|TRBV5-6|TRBJ1-1
CASSLDAEAFF
TGTGCCAGCAGCTTGGATGCTGAAGCTTTCTTT
>-|-|TRBV5-1|TRBJ2-1
CASSWRPDSSYNEQFF
TGCGCCAGCAGCTGGAGGCCAGATAGCTCCTACAATGAGCAGTTCTTC
>TRBD1|-|TRBV29-1|TRBJ1-2
CSVEVLPTGKYGYTF
TGCAGCGTTGAAGTTCTCCCGACAGGGAAATATGGCTACACCTTC
>-|-|TRBV18|TRBJ1-2
CASSPPNFYGYTF
TGTGCCAGCTCACCACCGAATTTCTATGGCTACACCTTC
>-|-|TRBV19|TRBJ2-7
CASSFQGGLSYEQYF
TGTGCCAGTAGTTTCCAGGGGGGACTATCCTACGAGCAGTACTTC
>-|-|TRBV28|TRBJ1-6
CASRPMEENSPLHF
TGTGCCAGCAGGCCCATGGAGGAAAATTCACCCCTCCACTTT
>-|-|TRBV27|TRBJ1-1
CASSFRHLNTEAFF
TGTGCCAGCAGTTTTAGGCACTTGAACACTGAAGCTTTCTTT
>-|-|TRBV9|TRBJ2-7
CAMTISPPEQYF
TGTGCCATGACTATATCGCCACCCGAGCAGTACTTC
>-|once|TRBV18|TRBJ1-1
CASSPPVQVYTEAFF
TGTGCCAGCTCACCACCGGTTCAGGTTTACACTGAAGCTTTCTTT
>-|-|TRBV2|TRBJ1-4
CASSEAQRQVFGQLFF
TGTGCCAGCAGTGAGGCCCAGAGGCAGGTATTTGGGCAACTGTTTTTT
>-|-|TRBV15|TRBJ1-1
CATSRDISEAFF
TGTGCCACCAGCAGAGATATTAGTGAAGCTTTCTTT
>-|-|TRBV14|TRBJ1-1
CASSHIANTEAFF
TGTGCCAGCAGCCACATTGCGAACACTGAAGCTTTCTTT
>-|-|TRBV4-1|TRBJ1-6
CASSQKAGVPYNSPLHF
TGCGCCAGCAGCCAGAAAGCAGGGGTGCCCTATAATTCACCCCTCCACTTT
>TRBD1|-|TRBV6-5|TRBJ2-2
CASSSGQYTGELFF
TGTGCCAGCAGCTCGGGACAGTACACCGGGGAGCTGTTTTTT
>-|-|TRBV4-3|TRBJ1-2
CASSQDGRAQGGYTF
TGCGCCAGCAGCCAAGACGGTCGTGCCCAGGGGGGCTACACCTTC
>-|once|TRBV6-1|TRBJ1-1
CASSWAIGAEAFF
TGTGCCAGCAGCTGGGCAATTGGGGCTGAAGCTTTCTTT
>-|-|TRBV7-9|TRBJ1-3
CASSTNTYREQGFGNTIYF
TGTGCCAGCAGCACCAACACATACCGGGAACAGGGCTTCGGAAACACCATATATTTT
>-|-|TRBV18|TRBJ2-5
CASSPPVQGNHWGSETQYF
TGTGCCAGCTCACCACCGGTGCAAGGCAATCATTGGGGTTCAGAGACCCAGTACTTC
>-|-|TRBV6-1|TRBJ2-5
CASSDRFFETQYF
TGTGCCAGCAGTGATAGGTTTTTTGAGACCCAGTACTTC
>TRBD1|-|TRBV7-9|TRBJ2-7
CASSLAGTGGIPYEQYF
TGTGCCAGCAGCTTGGCCGGGACAGGGGGGATCCCCTACGAGCAGTACTTC
>-|-|TRBV28|TRBJ2-7
CASSFGRYYEQYF
TGTGCCAGCAGTTTCGGGAGATATTACGAGCAGTACTTC
>TRBD2|-|TRBV7-8|TRBJ2-3
CASSLPRGGGSDTQYF
TGTGCCAGCAGCTTACCCCGCGGGGGGGGGTCAGATACGCAGTATTTT
>TRBD1|-|TRBV12-5|TRBJ1-1
CASGLVVPLQGWSTEAFF
TGTGCTAGTGGTTTGGTGGTTCCCCTACAGGGGTGGTCCACTGAAGCTTTCTTT
>TRBD2|-|TRBV7-2|TRBJ2-3
CASSKPRTSGGMADTQYF
TGTGCCAGCAGTAAACCTAGGACTAGCGGGGGGATGGCAGATACGCAGTATTTT
>-|-|TRBV9|TRBJ1-3
CASSVGGVEGNTIYF
TGTGCCAGCAGCGTAGGTGGGGTTGAAGGAAACACCATATATTTT
>TRBD2|once|TRBV25-1|TRBJ2-4
CASEGLAGGPSENIQYF
TGTGCCAGCGAGGGACTAGCGGGGGGGCCGAGCGAAAACATTCAGTACTTC
>TRBD2|-|TRBV5-6|TRBJ2-3
CASSAGLAGATDTQYF
TGTGCCAGCAGCGCGGGACTAGCGGGGGCCACAGATACGCAGTATTTT
>-|-|TRBV19|TRBJ2-3
CASSIGPGASTDTQYF
TGTGCCAGTAGTATAGGTCCAGGGGCAAGCACAGATACGCAGTATTTT
>TRBD1|-|TRBV7-6|TRBJ2-7
CASSQGGSSSYEQYF
TGTGCCAGCAGCCAAGGGGGCTCAAGCTCCTACGAGCAGTACTTC
>-|-|TRBV5-6|TRBJ1-2
CASTYGDTTSYTF
TGTGCCAGCACCTACGGGGACACCACAAGCTACACCTTC